This T cell receptor (beta chain) was recovered during a study of blood T cell repertoires in COVID-19. The overall study: Sources were T cells, B-cell-depleted T cells, or PBMCs; the material itself was cDNA or gDNA.

There are 13 residues in the CDR3. Germline V gene lookup returns CDR1 SGHTA and CDR2 FQGNSA. Losses at the gene ends were 5 bases for V and 8 bases for J; bases not matched to a gene: 5. The data were produced by immunoSEQ multiplex PCR, yet TCRdb's version contains in-frame clones alone and is incomplete. The data contain tens of thousands of clones, 75% to 80% of them singletons. This clone was seen ten or more times. This chain connects TRBV7-2 to TRBJ1-2, with 10 bases aligning to TRBD1. The sequencing sample was made of peripheral blood. This receptor was taken from a human donor in a cohort sampled during active COVID-19. The CDR3 nucleotides are TGTGCCAGCAGCGCCGGGACAGGGGACGGCTACACCTTC. Amino acids: CASSAGTGDGYTF.